One sample yielded the 26 T cell receptor beta chains listed below, sequenced in a study of human T cells and chemical hapten exposure. Time point defined: patch test 2, 6 weeks after DPC sensitization. Treatment of the sample: therapeutic diphenylcyclopropenone sensitization with weekly scalp DPC. TCRdb reprocessed the RACE reads with MiXCR, giving one entry per CDR3 protein. The sample has about 380,000 distinct CDR3 sequences; about 6% are singletons. The sequenced sample was whole blood, obtained in connection with sensitization to the hapten diphenylcyclopropenone (DPC). These receptors all come from a woman under 30 with alopecia areata. Some clones in this sample may be carry-over from other donors' samples.

There are many counts of this clonotype. The CDR3 is CASSQERTAKAFF. CDR3 DNA: TGCGCCAGCAGCCAAGAACGGACAGCAAAAGCTTTCTTT. This rearrangement joins TRBV4-3 to TRBJ1-1, with a weak D call TRBD1 (6 bases). V lost 0 bases, J lost 9 bases, and 11 bases lay in between. Looked up from germline, CDR1 is LGHNA and CDR2 is YSLEER. This CDR3 has 13 residues.

For this clonotype: A much larger clonotype is one base distant, so this may be a read error. No conserved phenylalanine or tryptophan ends this CDR3, so it is likely a read error. V and J are TRBV25-1 and TRBJ1-1, with 7 nucleotides matching TRBD1. The trim removed 6 bases at V and 10 bases at J, leaving 5 bases unmatched. Germline V gene lookup returns CDR1 MGHDK and CDR2 SYGVNS. The CDR3 has 11 residues. The CDR3 region has the DNA TGTGCCAGCAGCAGACAGGGTACAGCTTTCTCT. Amino acids: CASSRQGTAFS.

V gene TRBV7-2 combines with J gene TRBJ1-6; D may be TRBD1 (6 bases). CDR1 and CDR2 from the germline V gene are SGHTA and FQGNSA. CDR3 size: 14 residues. Deletions cut 3 bases from V and 7 bases from J, with 10 bases between. The CDR3 sequence is CASSFLDRNSPLHF. DNA of the CDR3: TGTGCCAGCAGCTTCTTGGACAGAAATTCACCCCTCCACTTT. Full variable domain (remainder filled in from reference TRBV7-2 and TRBJ1-6): GAGVSQSPSNKVTEKGKDVELRCDPISGHTALYWYRQSLGQGLEFLIYFQGNSAPDKSGLPSDRFSAERTGGSVSTLTIQRTQQEDSAVYLCASSFLDRNSPLHFGNGTRLTVT.

The chain combines TRBV7-2 with TRBJ2-5, with a weak D call TRBD2 (6 bases). The CDR3 runs to 15 residues. Deletions cut 1 base from V and 7 bases from J, with 16 bases between. The germline CDR1 and CDR2 sequences are SGHTA and FQGNSA. The CDR3 here is CASSLEGTPLSTQYF. CDR3 DNA: TGTGCCAGCAGCTTAGAAGGGACTCCTTTGTCGACCCAGTACTTC.

This chain connects TRBV6-1 to TRBJ2-7; perhaps TRBD2 as D (6 bases). The ends were cut back, 1 base at V and 5 bases at J, with 12 bases in the middle. Per germline, CDR1 MNHNS and CDR2 SASEGT. The length of the CDR3 is 14 residues. The CDR3 DNA reads as TGTGCCAGCAGTGAAGACGTAGGAGGGAACGAGCAGTACTTC. This sequence encodes CASSEDVGGNEQYF.

This clonotype was counted a few times. The CDR3 region has the DNA TGTGCCAGCAGCGTAGGGGCCAGGATGAACACTGAAGCTTTCTTT. This gives the protein CASSVGARMNTEAFF. The chain has TRBV9 and TRBJ1-1; D call uncertain. The CDR3 is made up of 15 amino acids. CDR1 is SGDLS, CDR2 YYNGEE, per germline. V lost 0 bases and J 0 bases, leaving 9 bases between the germline ends.

The chain recombines TRBV5-5 with TRBJ1-6; D is unresolved. Trimming took 0 bases from V and 15 from J, leaving 13 bases between them. CDR1 SGHKS and CDR2 YYEKEE come from the germline V gene (reference sequence). The CDR3 runs 13 residues. For the CDR3, the DNA is TGTGCCAGCAGCTTGGGACCCGAATCCCACCTCCACTTT. As protein: CASSLGPESHLHF.

Ten or more counts support this clonotype. The V gene is TRBV7-8, the J gene TRBJ2-5, with TRBD1 as a possible D gene (5 bases). The CDR3 covers 16 residues. Trimming pared 3 bases from V and 5 bases from J, leaving 19 bases between. Germline V gene data show CDR1 as SGHVS and CDR2 as FQNEAQ. The CDR3 nucleotides read TGTGCCAGCAGCTTCACCCCCGAGACAGACCTGGAGACCCAGTACTTC. Protein sequence: CASSFTPETDLETQYF.

This clonotype came up many times. V is TRBV20-1 and J is TRBJ2-1, with 10 nucleotides matching TRBD2. The V segment lost 0 bases and the J segment 4 bases; nucleotides outside the gene matches: 3. This CDR3 spans 15 amino acids. The germline gives CDR1 DFQATT, CDR2 SNEGSKA (reference sequence). The CDR3 region is CSARDQRGGYNEQFF. The CDR3 DNA follows: TGCAGTGCTAGAGATCAGCGGGGGGGGTACAATGAGCAGTTCTTC.

The table lists this clonotype with many counts. At one end the junction does not follow the germline gene, possibly because of a read error. This sequence joins TRBV7-9 and TRBJ1-1; TRBD1 matches 8 bases. The CDR3 contains 14 residues. The germline V gene has CDR1 SEHNR and CDR2 FQNEAQ (reference sequence). As DNA, the CDR3 is TGTGCCAGCAGCTTACAGGGGGCGAACCCTGAAGCTTTCTTT. Translating it yields CASSLQGANPEAFF. The full variable domain, rest sourced from reference TRBV7-9 and TRBJ1-1, is DTGVSQNPRHKITKRGQNVTFRCDPISEHNRLYWYRQTLGQGPEFLTYFQNEAQLEKSRLLSDRFSAERPKGSFSTLEIQRTEQGDSAMYLCASSLQGANPEAFFGQGTRLTVV.

This clonotype showed up just a few times. The J gene is TRBJ2-2, the V gene TRBV5-1, with D possibly TRBD2 on 6 matching bases. V lost 6 bases and J lost 6, with 12 bases in between. The CDR3 loop spans 13 amino acids. CDR1 and CDR2 from the germline V gene are SGHRS and YFSETQ. This CDR3 is CASTRGLAGELFF. In nucleotides, the CDR3 is TGCGCCAGCACGCGGGGCCTGGCCGGGGAGCTGTTTTTT.

The gene calls are TRBV9 and TRBJ1-6; no clear D gene. V gave up 4 bases and J gave up 13 bases, with 12 bases separating them. The CDR3 sequence is 12 residues long. CDR1 SGDLS and CDR2 YYNGEE come from the germline V gene. CDR3: CASSPLLGPLHF. The CDR3 bases are TGTGCCAGCAGCCCCCTTCTGGGCCCCCTCCACTTT.

This clonotype turned up a few times. This sequence joins TRBV6-5 and TRBJ1-3, with TRBD1 identical over 9 bases. Germline CDR1 MNHEY, CDR2 SVGAGI. Unmatched junction bases numbered 5, after V lost 8 bases and J lost 0 bases. This CDR3 contains 15 residues. This CDR3 is CASARQGDSGNTIYF. The CDR3 nucleotides read TGTGCCAGCGCGAGACAGGGGGACTCTGGAAACACCATATATTTT.

The CDR3 loop is CASNQAGTAQETQYF. Written as DNA, the CDR3 is TGTGCCAGCAACCAGGCCGGGACTGCTCAAGAGACCCAGTACTTC. The chain combines TRBV28 with TRBJ2-5, with D possibly TRBD2 on 6 matching bases. Germline assignment: CDR1 MDHEN and CDR2 SYDVKM. V was pared by 7 bases and J by 2 bases, with 17 bases between. The CDR3 is made up of 15 amino acids.

This clonotype has ten or more counts. The chain recombines TRBV12-3 or TRBV12-4 with TRBJ2-1, with 7 bases identical to TRBD2. With 0 bases clipped from V and 6 bases from J, the junction kept 8 bases outside the gene matches. The CDR3 sequence is 16 residues long. CDR3 in amino acids: CASSLAVAGVLNEQFF. The CDR3 bases are TGTGCCAGCAGTTTAGCGGTTGCGGGGGTGCTCAATGAGCAGTTCTTC.

The chain uses TRBV7-9 and TRBJ2-5; 10 nucleotides align to TRBD2. CDR1 and CDR2 (germline): SEHNR, FQNEAQ (reference sequence). The CDR3 covers 20 residues. Losses at the gene ends were 5 bases for V and 8 bases for J; bases not matched to a gene: 26. The CDR3 reads CASSPPLAGSPRDPVNTQYF. The CDR3 DNA follows: TGTGCCAGCAGCCCCCCACTAGCGGGGAGTCCAAGAGACCCTGTCAACACCCAGTACTTC.

This clonotype was counted between two and nine times. The chain combines TRBV6-6 with TRBJ1-6; D is undetermined. Deletions cut 6 bases from V and 8 bases from J, with 11 bases between. In germline, CDR1 is MNHNY, CDR2 SVGAGI (reference sequence). The CDR3 has 13 amino acids. CDR3 nucleotide sequence: TGTGCCAGCAGCAGAGGACTGGATTCACCCCTCCACTTT. Encoded protein: CASSRGLDSPLHF.

V usage is TRBV20-1 and J usage is TRBJ2-1; maybe TRBD1 (6 bases). Trimming pared 0 bases from V and 7 bases from J, leaving 16 bases between. This CDR3 has 15 residues. CDR1 is DFQATT, CDR2 SNEGSKA, per germline (reference sequence). This CDR3 is CSARDADIQGNEQFF. CDR3 bases: TGCAGTGCTAGAGACGCCGACATCCAGGGGAATGAGCAGTTCTTC.

This clonotype has a count of ten or more. CDR3 DNA sequence: TGTGCCAGCAGCGGAGGGGTCGGAGAGAACACTGAAGCTTTCTTT. Protein sequence: CASSGGVGENTEAFF. The J gene is TRBJ1-1, the V gene TRBV6-2 or TRBV6-3; tentatively, D is TRBD1 (5 bases). Germline V gene sequence: CDR1 MNHEY, CDR2 SVGEGT. The V end was cut by 6 bases, the J end by 1 base, with 15 bases between. CDR3 length: 15 amino acids.

This clonotype occurred many times. The chain links TRBV3-1 to TRBJ2-1; TRBD2 matches 11 bases. Trimming took 2 bases from V and 4 from J; bases not matched to a gene: 4. CDR1 is LGHDT, CDR2 YNNKEL, per germline (reference sequence). This CDR3 has 16 amino acids. This CDR3 reads CASSQSSSGGYNEQFF. The CDR3 DNA reads TGTGCCAGCAGCCAATCATCTAGCGGGGGGTACAATGAGCAGTTCTTC.

The chain has TRBV7-9 and TRBJ2-7; maybe TRBD1 (5 bases). The CDR3 is made up of 15 amino acids. Deletions cut 4 bases from V and 4 bases from J, with 17 bases between. Germline V gives CDR1 SEHNR, CDR2 FQNEAQ (reference sequence). CDR3 bases: TGTGCCAGCAGCTCCCCGACAGAGTATAAATACGAGCAGTACTTC. Translation gives CASSSPTEYKYEQYF.

The V and J genes are TRBV28 and TRBJ2-7, with D uncertain. Trimming took 6 bases from V and 2 from J, leaving 11 bases between them. The germline gives CDR1 MDHEN, CDR2 SYDVKM. The CDR3 has 13 residues. The CDR3 DNA sequence: TGTGCCAGCAGCCCCATTAGTCCCTACGAGCAGTACTTC. Translation: CASSPISPYEQYF.

The table lists this clonotype with a few counts. The chain links TRBV7-8 to TRBJ2-1; D gene ambiguous. This CDR3 comprises 15 residues. V lost 5 bases and J 3 bases, leaving 14 bases between the germline ends. The germline V gene encodes CDR1 SGHVS and CDR2 FQNEAQ. The CDR3 DNA follows: TGTGCCAGCAGCCTTTGGGGATCCCTCTACAATGAGCAGTTCTTC. It translates to CASSLWGSLYNEQFF.

The V and J genes are TRBV9 and TRBJ1-1; D is unclear. CDR3 size: 16 residues. V lost 4 bases and J lost 1, with 17 bases in between. The germline CDR1 and CDR2 sequences are SGDLS and YYNGEE. The CDR3 DNA is TGTGCCAGCAGCAATACGGCAGGTACCTCGAACACTGAAGCTTTCTTT. This gives the protein CASSNTAGTSNTEAFF. The full variable domain, rest sourced from reference TRBV9 and TRBJ1-1, is DSGVTQTPKHLITATGQRVTLRCSPRSGDLSVYWYQQSLDQGLQFLIQYYNGEERAKGNILERFSAQQFPDLHSELNLSSLELGDSALYFCASSNTAGTSNTEAFFGQGTRLTVV.

This clonotype was seen at least ten times. The chain has TRBV15 and TRBJ1-3; TRBD1 might be the D (6 bases). V dropped 0 bases and J dropped 4 bases, with 13 bases sitting between them. CDR1 and CDR2 (germline): LNHNV, YYDKDF (reference sequence). The CDR3 spans 16 residues. The CDR3 sequence: CATSRDLVGGGNTIYF. Written as DNA, the CDR3 is TGTGCCACCAGCAGAGATCTAGTCGGGGGCGGAAACACCATATATTTT.

In this sample, this clonotype turned up many times. The chain combines TRBV29-1 with TRBJ1-1; D may be TRBD1 (5 bases). The CDR3 is 13 amino acids. V was trimmed by 4 bases and J by 4 bases, leaving 13 bases between them. CDR1 and CDR2 (germline): SQVTM, ANQGSEA. CDR3 loop: CSVVRGEVTEAFF. The CDR3 DNA sequence: TGCAGCGTTGTAAGAGGGGAGGTCACTGAAGCTTTCTTT.